Shown below are 19 T cell receptor beta chains from a single sample sequenced in a study of Ad26.COV2.S vaccination and SARS-CoV-2 variants (dated by TCRdb to the early 2020s). Library generation was performed with the immunoSEQ multiplex PCR assay. TCRdb obtained this table from immuneACCESS and retained in-frame rearrangements with V and J assigned. These tables miss some clones; where compared with another copy, unresolved V genes account for less than half of the shortfall, and the remainder is unexplained. Across this sample there are roughly 400,000 clones, with about 90% seen only once. The ten most abundant clones make up about 1.7% of the sample. The sample's treatment or condition label, in plain terms: over 15 received Ad26.COV2.S at low or high dose, single or two shots; several received placebo; per-sample allocation not given. Repertoires of vaccine and placebo recipients were sequenced from samples collected on day 63 after the first injection.

This material consisted of peripheral blood, taken in a trial of Ad26.COV2.S vaccine versus placebo. The receptors shown here come from a person aged 18-65 years who received the Ad26.COV2.S COVID-19 vaccine or a placebo.

Notes on this clone: This same CDR3 is encoded by further DNA sequences in the sample. For the CDR3, the DNA is TGTGCCAGCAGCGACAGGGGAGGGACAGATACGCAGTATTTT. Its translation is CASSDRGGTDTQYF. The chain employs TRBV28 and TRBJ2-3; a possible D gene is TRBD1 (8 bases). Deletions cut 6 bases from V and 3 bases from J, with 13 bases between. Germline V gene sequence: CDR1 MDHEN, CDR2 SYDVKM. The CDR3 has 14 amino acids.

The chain uses TRBV12-5 and TRBJ2-7; either TRBD1 or TRBD2 may fit D (5 bases each). The germline V gene encodes CDR1 LGHNT and CDR2 FRNRAP. V lost 5 bases and J 5 bases, leaving 16 bases between the germline ends. The CDR3 runs to 14 residues. The DNA of the CDR3 is TGTGCTAGTGGTCTCGGGACCCTATCCCACGAGCAGTACTTC. It translates to CASGLGTLSHEQYF.

This chain links TRBV11-2 with TRBJ1-2; possibly TRBD1 for D (6 bases). Germline CDR1 is SGHAT and CDR2 is FQNNGV. Trimming took 5 bases from V and 11 from J, leaving 15 bases between them. The CDR3 totals 12 residues. CDR3 amino acids: CASSIKGGPYTF. In nucleotides, the CDR3 is TGTGCCAGCAGCATCAAGGGGGGACCGTACACCTTC. Filled out from reference TRBV11-2 and TRBJ1-2, the complete variable domain reads EAGVAQSPRYKIIEKRQSVAFWCNPISGHATLYWYQQILGQGPKLLIQFQNNGVVDDSQLPKDRFSAERLKGVDSTLKIQPAKLEDSAVYLCASSIKGGPYTFGSGTRLTVV.

The chain employs TRBV4-1 and TRBJ2-1; D may be TRBD2 (6 bases). Trimming took off 0 bases at V and 3 bases at J, with 15 bases between the two ends. CDR3 length: 17 residues. CDR1 MGHRA and CDR2 YSYEKL come from the germline V gene. The CDR3 DNA reads TGCGCCAGCAGCCAAGATAGTCAGGGAGGACGCTACAATGAGCAGTTCTTC. This translates into CASSQDSQGGRYNEQFF.

The J gene is TRBJ1-4, the V gene TRBV7-2; TRBD1 matches at 12 bases. V lost 4 bases to trimming and J lost 10 bases; unmatched junction nucleotides: 10. Germline values: CDR1 SGHTA, CDR2 FQGNSA. The CDR3 sequence is 16 residues long. The CDR3, as DNA: TGTGCCAGCAGCTACCCCGGGACAGGGGGCTCAGGAAAACTGTTTTTT. This codes for CASSYPGTGGSGKLFF.

The chain couples TRBV4-3 to TRBJ2-4; unclear D gene. Germline lookup yields CDR1 LGHNA and CDR2 YSLEER. The V end lost 0 bases, the J end lost 1 base, and 4 bases lay between the germline ends. This CDR3 comprises 14 residues. CDR3 amino acids: CASSQDSAKNIQYF. Written as DNA, the CDR3 is TGCGCCAGCAGCCAAGATTCGGCCAAAAACATTCAGTACTTC.

The V call is TRBV9, the J call TRBJ1-6, with D possibly matching TRBD1 (5 bases). This CDR3 region has 14 residues. Trimming took 3 bases from V and 5 from J, leaving 9 bases between them. Per germline, CDR1 SGDLS and CDR2 YYNGEE. The CDR3 DNA reads TGTGCCAGCAGCGCCGGCAGGGATAATTCACCCCTCCACTTT. Amino acid sequence: CASSAGRDNSPLHF.

V and J are TRBV6-5 and TRBJ1-2, with D maybe TRBD1 (6 bases). CDR1 MNHEY and CDR2 SVGAGI come from the germline V gene. This CDR3 has 15 residues. V was clipped by 1 base and J by 5 bases, with 14 bases between them. Here the CDR3 reads CASSYFGRGGYGYTF. CDR3 DNA: TGTGCCAGCAGTTACTTTGGCAGGGGAGGGTATGGCTACACCTTC.

The rearrangement uses TRBV6-5 and TRBJ2-3, with 8 bases that match TRBD2. This CDR3 spans 15 amino acids. CDR1 is MNHEY, CDR2 SVGAGI, per germline. The V and J ends lost 2 bases and 4 bases, in that order; junction bases with no gene match: 5. This CDR3 is CASSYDGGAPDTQYF. The CDR3 DNA reads as TGTGCCAGCAGTTACGACGGGGGGGCCCCAGATACGCAGTATTTT.

The V gene is TRBV13, the J gene TRBJ1-2; D is uncertain. This CDR3 comprises 12 residues. The germline CDR1 and CDR2 sequences are PRHDT and FYEKMQ (reference sequence). Trimming took off 5 bases at V and 2 bases at J, with 6 bases between the two ends. The CDR3 DNA is TGTGCCAGCAGCCTCAGAAACTATGGCTACACCTTC. Translation: CASSLRNYGYTF.

The CDR3 region is CASSYFGRDEQYF. In nucleotides, the CDR3 is TGTGCCAGCAGTTACTTTGGCAGGGACGAGCAGTACTTC. The V call is TRBV6-5, the J call TRBJ2-7; the D gene is possibly TRBD1 (5 bases). V lost 1 base and J lost 5, with 9 bases in between. Germline V CDR1 and CDR2: MNHEY, SVGAGI. The CDR3 is 13 amino acids.

The sample holds a few counts of this clone. V usage is TRBV25-1 and J usage is TRBJ1-1; the match to TRBD1 covers 7 bases. With 6 bases clipped from V and 1 base from J, the junction kept 8 bases outside the gene matches. Germline CDR1 is MGHDK and CDR2 is SYGVNS. The CDR3 contains 15 residues. CDR3 region: CASRLTGKQNTEAFF. DNA for the CDR3: TGTGCCAGCAGATTGACAGGGAAGCAGAACACTGAAGCTTTCTTT.

This clone was counted only a few times. J is TRBJ1-2 and V is TRBV7-8; D gene ambiguous. V gave up 4 bases and J gave up 4 bases, with 13 bases separating them. Germline V gene sequence: CDR1 SGHVS, CDR2 FQNEAQ. This CDR3 has 14 residues. Written as DNA, the CDR3 is TGTGCCAGCAGCTCCAGTCTGCCTGGCTATGGCTACACCTTC. Encoded protein: CASSSSLPGYGYTF.

The chain is built from TRBV19 and TRBJ1-2; the D gene is possibly TRBD1 (6 bases). Germline assignment: CDR1 LNHDA and CDR2 SQIVND (reference sequence). The V and J ends lost 8 bases and 0 bases respectively, with 13 bases between them. This CDR3 has 14 residues. The CDR3 DNA is TGTGCCAGTCGGTCGACAGGAGCTAACTATGGCTACACCTTC. Translation gives CASRSTGANYGYTF.

This chain uses TRBV6-6 with TRBJ2-7; 9 bases match TRBD1. Trimming removed 0 bases from V and 4 bases from J; junction bases left unmatched: 7. Germline V gives CDR1 MNHNY, CDR2 SVGAGI (reference sequence). The CDR3 spans 16 residues. In DNA form, the CDR3 reads TGTGCCAGCAGTTACTCCCCGACAGGGGGTAGGTACGAGCAGTACTTC. Residues: CASSYSPTGGRYEQYF.

The chain couples TRBV18 to TRBJ1-1; D is unclear. The CDR3 length is 17 residues. CDR1 and CDR2 from the germline V gene are KGHSH and LQKENI. V lost 3 bases and J lost 0, with 17 bases in between. CDR3 sequence reads: CASSPEGSDLMNTEAFF. CDR3 coding DNA: TGTGCCAGCTCACCGGAGGGCTCGGATCTAATGAACACTGAAGCTTTCTTT.

For the CDR3, the DNA is TGTGCCAGCAGCTCATATACAGGGCCCTACGAGCAGTACTTC. This sequence encodes CASSSYTGPYEQYF. This rearrangement joins TRBV5-4 to TRBJ2-7, with D possibly matching TRBD1 (6 bases). Trimming cost V 3 bases and J 2 bases, with 12 bases left between them. The germline V gene has CDR1 SGHNT and CDR2 YYREEE (reference sequence). The CDR3 has 14 amino acids.

In regard to this clone: At one end, the junction sequence differs from germline, possibly due to a read error. The chain uses TRBV11-2 and TRBJ2-1, with TRBD2 matching 11 bases. CDR1 SGHAT and CDR2 FQNNGV come from the germline V gene. The CDR3 has 17 amino acids. The chain's CDR3 is CASSIELAGGTYNEQFF. Written as DNA, the CDR3 is TGTGCCAGCAGCATAGAGCTAGCGGGGGGAACCTACAATGAGCAGTTCTTC.

This clone appeared a single time. The genes are TRBV7-2 and TRBJ1-5; 7 bases are a match to TRBD1. Germline V CDR1 and CDR2: SGHTA, FQGNSA. The CDR3 is 15 residues long. J was trimmed by 0 bases and V by 5 bases; bases with no gene match: 4. For the CDR3, the DNA is TGTGCCAGCAGCCTGGGGACAGCTAGCAATCAGCCCCAGCATTTT. It translates to CASSLGTASNQPQHF.